This T cell receptor (beta chain) was identified in a study of shared clonotypes between healthy human individuals. Selected positively for CCR7 and CD45RO-negative, naive CD8 cells excluded terminally differentiated effector memory CD45RA+ cells. CDR1 and CDR2 from the germline V gene are LGHNA and YNFKEQ. The CDR3 is made up of 17 amino acids. V was pared by 3 bases and J by 7 bases, with 11 bases of the junction left unmatched. Assay used: immunoSEQ multiplex PCR; TCRdb lists only in-frame clones, some missing. The data contain 2 million or so clones, around 96% of them singletons. Input material: naive CD8+ T cells sorted from blood. The rearrangement joins TRBV4-2 to TRBJ2-2, with 10 nucleotides matching TRBD1. This receptor was obtained from a man between 18 and 29 years old in good health. CDR3 bases: TGTGCCAGCAGCCAGTTGGCCCAGGACAGGGGGTTCGGGGAGCTGTTTTTT. It is translated as CASSQLAQDRGFGELFF.